The entry below describes one TCR beta chain. This clonotype was detected a few times. This receptor's antigen is unknown. No much larger clone is present one base from it, and per-base qualities are unavailable. The sample originates from a study of human T cells and chemical hapten exposure (dated by TCRdb to 2020 to 2023). For the study in its entirety: For sensitization, 2% DPC in acetone was applied to a 2 cm by 2 cm area of upper inner arm skin. Patch tests used Finn chambers with 0.01% DPC on the upper back, scored after 6 days by International Contact Dermatitis Research Group standards. Peripheral blood TCR repertoire changes were tracked in vivo in alopecia patients during primary and secondary sensitization to the hapten diphenylcyclopropenone (DPC). Libraries were pooled for sequencing, and per-sample TCR yields varied mainly because of small differences in library volumes within the pool. The mostly female patient cohort included alopecia areata with under or over 50% scalp involvement, alopecia totalis and alopecia universalis. Roughly 30 alopecia patients gave blood for TCR sequencing at one to four time points (pre-sensitization, 2, 6 and 24 weeks). Weekly therapeutic DPC doses were additionally applied to the scalp of patients throughout the approximately 25-week study period. Blood samples were taken from patients before sensitization (week 0) and then at 2, 6 and about 24 weeks after DPC sensitization.

The receptor library was made with RACE. Sequencing was carried out with a NextSeq 500. During library preparation, unique molecular identifiers were attached to individual cDNA molecules so that TCRs could be counted quantitatively and reproducibly. Both TCR alpha and TCR beta chains were sequenced from each blood RNA sample. In the authors' own workflow: The median number of TCRs per sample was roughly 94,000, ranging from 23,224 to 690,600. V, J and CDR3 annotation of the TCR reads was carried out using the Decombinator software suite. To make PS versus PT1 abundance plots, every sample was subsampled to the same number of TCRs (28,000). Expanded TCRs were defined as absent before sensitization and observed at least eight times at the 2-week time point. TCRdb ran its own pipeline on the public reads, namely fastp trimming at Q25 and MiXCR clone calling, and kept in-frame beta chains. Rows with a matching CDR3 protein are joined into one entry that keeps the most common DNA and genes. These V and J calls originate from TCRdb's pipeline instead of the authors' own analysis. Across this sample there are some 120,000 distinct CDR3 sequences, with about 12% seen only once. The ten top clones hold 1.1% to 1.5% of the sample.

After removal of 6 bases from V and 5 bases from J, the junction retains 15 bases not matched to a gene. The germline V gene supplies CDR1 MDHEN and CDR2 SYDVKM. The cysteine opens and the phenylalanine closes a CDR3 of 17 amino acids. This entry keeps only the CDR3 DNA: 51 bases, framed from base 1. Read against the paper, the sample's time point label means: patch test 1, 2 weeks after DPC sensitization. In light of the paper, this sample's treatment or condition label describes: therapeutic diphenylcyclopropenone sensitization with weekly scalp DPC. At every patch-test visit, the blood draw took place before the patch test was put on. To be eligible, patients had to be aged 18 to 70, diagnosed with alopecia and judged suitable for DPC therapy, while pregnant patients were excluded. Unfractionated whole blood was collected in Tempus Blood RNA tubes, and total RNA was extracted from that blood. Results the study describes overall, beyond this receptor: The number of PT1 expanded TCRs positively correlated with patch test score, significant at thresholds 8, 16 and 32 but not 4. All patients had alopecia, a presumed autoimmune disease, so their immune response might differ from that of healthy individuals. The number of TCRs above 1 in 1000 frequency did not change with DPC sensitization; there was no evidence of global repertoire structure alterations. Repeated subsampling changed both the strength of the expansion versus patch-test correlation and the threshold at which that correlation became significant. Expanded TCRs formed significantly more large CDR3 similarity clusters than pre-sensitization or healthy control sets, consistent with antigen-driven responses.

The chain employs TRBV28 and TRBJ2-3, with 9 bases matching TRBD1. The receptor comes from a woman aged 50 to 60 with alopecia areata. Some clones in this sample may be carry-over from other donors' samples. Here the sequenced sample was whole blood, taken in connection with sensitization to the hapten diphenylcyclopropenone (DPC). The CDR3 protein is CASSLAYPGQGRDTQYF. Here is the DNA: TGTGCCAGCAGCTTAGCCTACCCCGGACAGGGGCGAGATACGCAGTATTTT.